The 28 T cell receptor beta chains below were found in one sample sequenced in a study of blood T cell repertoires in COVID-19. Sequencing used immunoSEQ multiplex PCR; TCRdb keeps in-frame clones, though not all of them. Among approximately 300,000 clones, about 89% were seen once, and the ten largest hold more than 0.75%. Material for sequencing was peripheral blood. Receptors were obtained from a man under 40 with acute or convalescent COVID-19.

The V gene is TRBV2, the J gene TRBJ2-1; 8 nucleotides line up with TRBD2. The CDR3 sequence is 17 residues long. With 5 bases clipped from V and 4 bases from J, the junction kept 13 bases outside the gene matches. Germline CDR1 and CDR2: SNHLY and FYNNEI. The CDR3 DNA is TGTGCCAGCAGTACCCCCCTGGGAGCGGGAGCATACAATGAGCAGTTCTTC. Translating it yields CASSTPLGAGAYNEQFF.

CDR3 DNA sequence: TGTGCCAGCAGCTCCCTACAGAAACTGTTTTTT. It encodes CASSSLQKLFF. This sequence joins TRBV7-3 and TRBJ1-4; D uncertain. CDR1 is SGHTA and CDR2 is FQGTGA in the germline V gene. V dropped 4 bases and J dropped 11 bases, with 8 bases sitting between them. This CDR3 is 11 amino acids long.

V is TRBV5-1 and J is TRBJ2-5, with 12 bases identical to TRBD2. Germline CDR1 SGHRS, CDR2 YFSETQ. CDR3 length: 18 residues. The J segment lost 5 bases and the V segment lost 4 bases, leaving 15 bases of the junction unmatched. CDR3 DNA sequence: TGCGCCAGCAGCCGTTCATCACAGAGACTAGCGGGGGCGGAGACCCAGTACTTC. Its translation: CASSRSSQRLAGAETQYF.

The chain carries TRBV19 and TRBJ2-7; 10 positions agree with TRBD2. The CDR3 runs 15 residues. The V and J ends lost 0 bases and 1 base, in that order; junction bases with no gene match: 0. Germline V gives CDR1 LNHDA, CDR2 SQIVND (reference sequence). As DNA, the CDR3 is TGTGCCAGTAGTATAGATAGCGGGAGGTCCTACGAGCAGTACTTC. It codes for CASSIDSGRSYEQYF.

This clone was detected once. The J gene is TRBJ2-7, the V gene TRBV12-5, with D uncertain. This CDR3 contains 13 residues. V was shortened by 7 bases and J by 1 base, with 11 bases between the two germline ends. Germline V lookup: CDR1 LGHNT, CDR2 FRNRAP. CDR3 loop: CASAAWQSYEQYF. CDR3 coding DNA: TGTGCTAGTGCCGCCTGGCAGTCCTACGAGCAGTACTTC.

This chain connects TRBV19 to TRBJ1-5, with D tentatively TRBD1 (6 bases). Germline CDR1 is LNHDA and CDR2 is SQIVND (reference sequence). V was pared by 6 bases and J by 6 bases, with 15 bases between. The CDR3 runs to 14 residues. CDR3 loop: CASSLRGGSQPQHF. CDR3 sequence (DNA): TGTGCCAGTAGCCTGAGGGGGGGGAGTCAGCCCCAGCATTTT.

The chain carries TRBV18 and TRBJ1-3; 7 bases line up with TRBD1. Trimming removed 5 bases from V and 2 bases from J; junction bases left unmatched: 3. This CDR3 has 14 residues. Germline lookup yields CDR1 KGHSH and CDR2 LQKENI. CDR3 coding DNA: TGTGCCAGCTCATTAGGGACAGCTGGAAACACCATATATTTT. Its translation is CASSLGTAGNTIYF.

The chain recombines TRBV5-1 with TRBJ1-4; TRBD1 agrees at 7 bases. This CDR3 is built from 15 residues. Losses at the gene ends were 2 bases for V and 6 bases for J; bases not matched to a gene: 7. Per germline, CDR1 SGHRS and CDR2 YFSETQ. CDR3 residues: CASSLTGTEYEKLFF. The CDR3 DNA reads as TGCGCCAGCAGCTTAACCGGGACAGAGTATGAAAAACTGTTTTTT.

The CDR3 DNA sequence: TGTGCCAGCAGATTGGGACAGCCGAACACTGAAGCTTTCTTT. Translated: CASRLGQPNTEAFF. The chain links TRBV6-5 to TRBJ1-1; 7 bases fit TRBD1. V lost 6 bases to trimming and J lost 1 base; unmatched junction nucleotides: 5. The CDR3 is made up of 14 amino acids. Per germline, CDR1 MNHEY and CDR2 SVGAGI.

The chain couples TRBV6-9 to TRBJ1-1, with 8 bases matching TRBD1. This CDR3 comprises 14 residues. Germline V lookup: CDR1 MNHGY, CDR2 SVAAGI. With 2 bases clipped from V and 4 bases from J, the junction kept 3 bases outside the gene matches. The CDR3, as DNA: TGTGCCAGCAGTTATCAGGGGGCAGGCACTGAAGCTTTCTTT. This translates into CASSYQGAGTEAFF.

The chain employs TRBV4-1 and TRBJ2-7; TRBD2 aligns across 7 bases. Unmatched junction bases numbered 4, after V lost 0 bases and J lost 2 bases. Germline CDR1 and CDR2: MGHRA and YSYEKL. The CDR3 is 15 amino acids. The CDR3: CASSQDSREPYEQYF. DNA for the CDR3: TGCGCCAGCAGCCAAGATTCGCGGGAGCCCTACGAGCAGTACTTC.

This chain links TRBV7-2 with TRBJ2-5, with a tentative D call TRBD2 (6 bases). The germline CDR1 and CDR2 sequences are SGHTA and FQGNSA. The CDR3 has 19 amino acids. The ends were cut back, 5 bases at V and 4 bases at J, with 29 bases in the middle. The CDR3 reads CASSRQSAGLLGALETQYF. The CDR3 DNA reads as TGTGCCAGCAGCCGTCAATCCGCGGGGTTGCTGGGTGCATTAGAGACCCAGTACTTC.

The chain uses TRBV10-2 and TRBJ1-2, with D possibly matching TRBD1 (5 bases). Germline assignment: CDR1 WSHSY and CDR2 SAAADI. Trimming took off 3 bases at V and 11 bases at J, with 10 bases between the two ends. The CDR3 totals 11 residues. In nucleotides, the CDR3 is TGCGCCAGCAGTGACGGGGGGACTTACACCTTC. This codes for CASSDGGTYTF.

The chain recombines TRBV28 with TRBJ2-3; D is possibly TRBD1 (5 bases). The length of the CDR3 is 15 residues. V lost 7 bases and J 6 bases, leaving 20 bases between the germline ends. Germline values: CDR1 MDHEN, CDR2 SYDVKM. The CDR3 coding sequence is TGTGCCAGCAATTCAGCTGCAGGGCTCGTGGATACGCAGTATTTT. Translating gives CASNSAAGLVDTQYF. The full variable domain, completed using reference TRBV28 and TRBJ2-3, is DVKVTQSSRYLVKRTGEKVFLECVQDMDHENMFWYRQDPGLGLRLIYFSYDVKMKEKGDIPEGYSVSREKKERFSLILESASTNQTSMYLCASNSAAGLVDTQYFGPGTRLTVL.

CDR3 loop: CASSPTGGAETQYF. DNA of the CDR3: TGTGCCAGCAGTCCCACGGGGGGGGCAGAGACCCAGTACTTC. The chain carries TRBV28 and TRBJ2-5; 8 bases line up with TRBD2. The trim removed 5 bases at V and 4 bases at J, leaving 6 bases unmatched. The CDR3 consists of 14 residues. CDR1 is MDHEN, CDR2 SYDVKM, per germline.

The chain is built from TRBV19 and TRBJ1-2; D ambiguous. There are 14 residues in the CDR3. Germline V CDR1 and CDR2: LNHDA, SQIVND (reference sequence). Trimming shortened V by 5 bases and J by 4 bases, and 14 bases separated the two germline ends. This chain's CDR3 is CASSRQATSYGYTF. The CDR3 region has the DNA TGTGCCAGTAGTCGGCAGGCTACCTCCTATGGCTACACCTTC.

J is TRBJ1-2 and V is TRBV9, with 9 bases identical to TRBD1. CDR3 length: 15 residues. From germline, CDR1 is SGDLS and CDR2 YYNGEE. J gave up 4 bases and V 4 bases, and 8 bases lay outside the gene matches. CDR3 loop: CASSTGQGLGYGYTF. The DNA for the CDR3 is TGTGCCAGCAGCACGGGACAGGGTCTGGGCTATGGCTACACCTTC.

The chain uses TRBV6-5 and TRBJ2-1, with D possibly TRBD1 on 6 matching bases. Germline CDR1 MNHEY, CDR2 SVGAGI. V was clipped by 6 bases and J by 0 bases, with 12 bases between them. The CDR3 spans 15 residues. CDR3 region: CASSPDRSSYNEQFF. CDR3 nucleotides: TGTGCCAGCAGCCCCGACAGGAGCTCCTACAATGAGCAGTTCTTC.

The sample holds one count of this clone. CDR3 sequence (DNA): TGTGCCAGTAGACGGGACAGATCGCCGGGGTCACCCCTCCACTTT. Its translation: CASRRDRSPGSPLHF. The chain recombines TRBV19 with TRBJ1-6; 7 bases match TRBD1. With 6 bases clipped from V and 10 bases from J, the junction kept 12 bases outside the gene matches. CDR3 length equals 15 residues. Germline lookup yields CDR1 LNHDA and CDR2 SQIVND (reference sequence).

V and J are TRBV27 and TRBJ2-1; the match to TRBD2 covers 9 bases. After removal of 0 bases from V and 2 bases from J, the junction contained 5 bases not matched to a gene. In germline, CDR1 is MNHEY, CDR2 SMNVEV (reference sequence). This CDR3 has 17 amino acids. CDR3: CASSLSGLAGPYNEQFF. In DNA form, the CDR3 reads TGTGCCAGCAGTTTATCAGGGCTAGCGGGGCCCTACAATGAGCAGTTCTTC.

The chain has TRBV7-3 and TRBJ1-6; D not resolved. The CDR3 covers 16 residues. V was cut by 2 bases and J by 8 bases, with 16 bases left in between. From germline, CDR1 is SGHTA and CDR2 FQGTGA. The CDR3: CASSLYSGKSDSPLHF. CDR3 nucleotides: TGTGCCAGCAGCTTATACTCCGGGAAGAGTGATTCACCCCTCCACTTT.

The rearrangement uses TRBV3-1 (or the pseudogene TRBV3-2) and TRBJ2-1, with 7 positions matching TRBD1. CDR3 length: 16 residues. V gave up 2 bases and J gave up 10 bases; unmatched junction bases: 14. The germline gives CDR1 LGHDT, CDR2 YNNKEL (reference sequence). This chain's CDR3 is CASSQPRTGQGVEQFF. CDR3 bases: TGTGCCAGCAGCCAACCACGGACAGGTCAGGGAGTCGAGCAGTTCTTC.

This sequence joins TRBV27 and TRBJ2-7, with 7 bases aligning to TRBD1. There are 14 residues in the CDR3. Germline loops: CDR1 MNHEY, CDR2 SMNVEV (reference sequence). V lost 4 bases and J lost 4; bases outside the gene matches: 7. CDR3 loop: CASSSSGQMYEQYF. For the CDR3, the DNA is TGTGCCAGCAGTTCCTCGGGACAGATGTACGAGCAGTACTTC.

The chain couples TRBV11-3 to TRBJ2-3; tentative D call: TRBD1 (6 bases). Germline assignment: CDR1 SGHNT and CDR2 YENEEA. V dropped 0 bases and J dropped 10 bases, with 11 bases sitting between them. The CDR3 runs 13 residues. The CDR3 loop reads CASSLDLTGPQYF. CDR3 in DNA: TGTGCCAGCAGCTTAGATTTAACAGGGCCGCAGTATTTT.

The V and J genes are TRBV7-3 and TRBJ2-7, with 8 bases aligning to TRBD1. Germline assignment: CDR1 SGHTA and CDR2 FQGTGA. Trimming cost V 7 bases and J 0 bases; bases outside gene matches: 14. The CDR3 runs to 17 residues. The CDR3 loop reads CASIYGQGLTSSYEQYF. The CDR3 DNA is TGTGCCAGCATCTACGGACAGGGTTTAACTAGCTCCTACGAGCAGTACTTC.

The J gene is TRBJ2-7, the V gene TRBV5-1; D perhaps matches TRBD2 (6 bases). The CDR3 is 12 residues long. In germline, CDR1 is SGHRS, CDR2 YFSETQ. V lost 4 bases, J lost 6 bases, and 11 bases lay in between. The CDR3: CASSPDYFEQYF. CDR3 coding DNA: TGCGCCAGCAGCCCGGACTATTTCGAGCAGTACTTC.

The V call is TRBV5-1, the J call TRBJ2-7; D is perhaps TRBD1 (6 bases). The CDR3 has 14 residues. V was cut by 2 bases and J by 2 bases, with 11 bases left in between. Germline CDR1 and CDR2: SGHRS and YFSETQ. The CDR3 loop reads CASSLRTEAYEQYF. The CDR3 region has the DNA TGCGCCAGCAGCTTAAGGACAGAGGCCTACGAGCAGTACTTC.

This clone was found once. This sequence joins TRBV7-2 and TRBJ2-5; TRBD2 is a possible D gene (5 bases). CDR1 SGHTA and CDR2 FQGNSA come from the germline V gene. With 4 bases removed from V and 5 bases from J, the gap between germline ends came to 11 bases. This CDR3 is 13 amino acids long. The DNA of the CDR3 is TGTGCCAGCAGCTCGGGATCGTCGGAGACCCAGTACTTC. It encodes CASSSGSSETQYF.